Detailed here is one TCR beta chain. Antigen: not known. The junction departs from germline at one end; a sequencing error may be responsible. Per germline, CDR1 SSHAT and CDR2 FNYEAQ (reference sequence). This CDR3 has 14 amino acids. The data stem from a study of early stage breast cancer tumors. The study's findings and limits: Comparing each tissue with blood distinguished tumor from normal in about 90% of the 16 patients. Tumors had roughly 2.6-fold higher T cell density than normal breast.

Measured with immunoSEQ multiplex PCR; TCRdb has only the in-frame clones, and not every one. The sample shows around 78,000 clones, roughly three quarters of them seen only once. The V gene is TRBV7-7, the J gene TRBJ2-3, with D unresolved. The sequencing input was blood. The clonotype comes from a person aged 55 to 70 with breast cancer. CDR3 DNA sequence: TGTGCTAGCAGCCAGACTGACAGCACAGATACGCAGTATTTT. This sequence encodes CASSQTDSTDTQYF.